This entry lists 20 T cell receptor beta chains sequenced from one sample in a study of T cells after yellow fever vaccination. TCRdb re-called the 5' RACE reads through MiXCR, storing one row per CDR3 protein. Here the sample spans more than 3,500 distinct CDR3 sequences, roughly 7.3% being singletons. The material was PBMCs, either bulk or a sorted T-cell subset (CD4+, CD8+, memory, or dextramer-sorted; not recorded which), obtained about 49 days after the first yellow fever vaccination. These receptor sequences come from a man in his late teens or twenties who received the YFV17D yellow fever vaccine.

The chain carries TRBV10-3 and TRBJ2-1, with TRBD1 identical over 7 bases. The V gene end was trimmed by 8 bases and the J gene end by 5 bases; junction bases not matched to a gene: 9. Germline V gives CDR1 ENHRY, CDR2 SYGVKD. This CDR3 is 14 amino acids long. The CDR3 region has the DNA TGTGCCATCGGCCCCCCGGGACAGCACAATGAGCAGTTCTTC. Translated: CAIGPPGQHNEQFF.

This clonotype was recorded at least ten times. The CDR3 DNA follows: TGTGCCAGCAGCAAGCTAAGTGGGACACCCCCATTTAGCACAGATACGCAGTATTTT. Its protein is CASSKLSGTPPFSTDTQYF. This rearrangement joins TRBV7-2 to TRBJ2-3; tentatively, D is TRBD1 (6 bases). The CDR3 sequence is 19 residues long. Germline V gene sequence: CDR1 SGHTA, CDR2 FQGNSA. Trimming took 5 bases from V and 0 from J, leaving 24 bases between them.

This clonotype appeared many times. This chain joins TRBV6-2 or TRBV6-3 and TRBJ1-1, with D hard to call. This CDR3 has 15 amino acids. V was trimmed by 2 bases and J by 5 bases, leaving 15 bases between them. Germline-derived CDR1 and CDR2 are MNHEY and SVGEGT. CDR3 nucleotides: TGTGCCAGCAGTTACAGTGGGAGCGGGCAGACTGAAGCTTTCTTT. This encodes CASSYSGSGQTEAFF.

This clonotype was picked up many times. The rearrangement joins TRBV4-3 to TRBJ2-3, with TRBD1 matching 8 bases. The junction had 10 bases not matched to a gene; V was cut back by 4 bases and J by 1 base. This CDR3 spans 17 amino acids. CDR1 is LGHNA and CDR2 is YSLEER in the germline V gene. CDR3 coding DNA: TGCGCCAGCAGCCCAATCCCAGGGGGCTTCGGCACAGATACGCAGTATTTT. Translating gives CASSPIPGGFGTDTQYF.

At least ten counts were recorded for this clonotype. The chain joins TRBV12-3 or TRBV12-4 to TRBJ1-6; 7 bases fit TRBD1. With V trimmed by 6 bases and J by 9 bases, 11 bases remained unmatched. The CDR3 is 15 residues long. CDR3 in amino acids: CASSSTGAVGSPLHF. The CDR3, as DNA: TGTGCCAGCAGCAGTACAGGGGCGGTTGGTTCACCCCTCCACTTT.

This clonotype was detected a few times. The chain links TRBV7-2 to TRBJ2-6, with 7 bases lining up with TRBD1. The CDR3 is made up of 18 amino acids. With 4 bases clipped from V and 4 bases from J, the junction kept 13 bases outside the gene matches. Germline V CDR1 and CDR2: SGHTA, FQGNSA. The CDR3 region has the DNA TGTGCCAGCAGCTCAGTGCACAGGGGACCGTCCGGGGCCAACGTCCTGACTTTC. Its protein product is CASSSVHRGPSGANVLTF.

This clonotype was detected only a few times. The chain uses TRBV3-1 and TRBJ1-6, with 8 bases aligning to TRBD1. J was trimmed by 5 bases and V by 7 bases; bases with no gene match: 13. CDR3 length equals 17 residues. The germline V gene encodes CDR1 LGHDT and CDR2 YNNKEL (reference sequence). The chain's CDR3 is CASTKPRQGRNNSPLHF. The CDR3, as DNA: TGTGCCAGCACCAAACCTAGACAGGGGAGGAATAATTCACCCCTCCACTTT.

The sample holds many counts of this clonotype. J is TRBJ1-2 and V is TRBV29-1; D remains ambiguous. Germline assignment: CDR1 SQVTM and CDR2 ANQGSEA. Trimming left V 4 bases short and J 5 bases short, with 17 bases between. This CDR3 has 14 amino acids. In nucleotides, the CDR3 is TGCAGCGTTGGAGGTCGGATCGGAAGATATGGCTACACCTTC. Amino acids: CSVGGRIGRYGYTF.

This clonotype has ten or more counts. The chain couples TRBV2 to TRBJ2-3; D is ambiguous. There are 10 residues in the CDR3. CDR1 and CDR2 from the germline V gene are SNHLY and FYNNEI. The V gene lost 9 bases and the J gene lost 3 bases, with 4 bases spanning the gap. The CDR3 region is CARGTDTQYF. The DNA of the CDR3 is TGTGCCAGAGGGACAGATACGCAGTATTTT.

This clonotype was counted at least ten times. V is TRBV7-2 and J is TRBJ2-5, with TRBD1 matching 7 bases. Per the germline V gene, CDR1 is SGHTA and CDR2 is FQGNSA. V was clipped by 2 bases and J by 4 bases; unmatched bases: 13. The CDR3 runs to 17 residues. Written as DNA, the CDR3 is TGTGCCAGCAGCTTATGGGACAGTCCCAAGGGGGCAGAGACCCAGTACTTC. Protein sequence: CASSLWDSPKGAETQYF.

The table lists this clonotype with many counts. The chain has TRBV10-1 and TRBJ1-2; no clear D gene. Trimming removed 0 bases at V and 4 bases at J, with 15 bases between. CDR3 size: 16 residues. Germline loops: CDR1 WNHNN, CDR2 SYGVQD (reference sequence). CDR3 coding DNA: TGCGCCAGCAGTGAGTCGAGAGGGCTGGGATTCTATGGCTACACCTTC. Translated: CASSESRGLGFYGYTF.

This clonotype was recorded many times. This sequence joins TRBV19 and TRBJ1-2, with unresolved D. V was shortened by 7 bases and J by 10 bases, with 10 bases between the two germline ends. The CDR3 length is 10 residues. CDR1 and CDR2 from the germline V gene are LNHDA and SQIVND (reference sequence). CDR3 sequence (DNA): TGTGCCAGTAAAGGGCCCGACTACACCTTC. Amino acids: CASKGPDYTF.

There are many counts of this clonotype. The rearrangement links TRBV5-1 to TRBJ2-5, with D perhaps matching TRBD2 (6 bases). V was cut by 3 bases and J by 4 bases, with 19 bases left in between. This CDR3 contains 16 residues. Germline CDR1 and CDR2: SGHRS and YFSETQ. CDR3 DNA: TGCGCCAGCAGCTCCCAGGGAGGAGTGAGGGGAGAGACCCAGTACTTC. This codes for CASSSQGGVRGETQYF.

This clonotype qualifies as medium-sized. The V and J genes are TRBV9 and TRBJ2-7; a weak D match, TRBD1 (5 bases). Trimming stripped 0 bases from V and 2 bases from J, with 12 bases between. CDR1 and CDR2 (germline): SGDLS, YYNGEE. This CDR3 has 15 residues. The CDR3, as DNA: TGTGCCAGCAGCGTAGGGCAGGGCTTAACCTACGAGCAGTACTTC. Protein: CASSVGQGLTYEQYF. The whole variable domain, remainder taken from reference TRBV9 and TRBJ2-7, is DSGVTQTPKHLITATGQRVTLRCSPRSGDLSVYWYQQSLDQGLQFLIQYYNGEERAKGNILERFSAQQFPDLHSELNLSSLELGDSALYFCASSVGQGLTYEQYFGPGTRLTVT.

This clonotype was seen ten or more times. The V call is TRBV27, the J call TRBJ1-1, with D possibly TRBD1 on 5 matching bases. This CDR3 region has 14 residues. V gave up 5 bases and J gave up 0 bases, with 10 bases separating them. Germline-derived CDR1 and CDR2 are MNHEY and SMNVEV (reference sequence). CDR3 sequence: CASSPWGLNTEAFF. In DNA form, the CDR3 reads TGTGCCAGCAGTCCCTGGGGCCTGAACACTGAAGCTTTCTTT.

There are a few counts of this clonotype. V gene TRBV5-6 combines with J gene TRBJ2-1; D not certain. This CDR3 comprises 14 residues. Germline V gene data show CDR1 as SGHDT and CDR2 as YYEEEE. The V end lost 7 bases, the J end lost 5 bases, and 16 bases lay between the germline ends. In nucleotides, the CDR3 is TGTGCCAGCGGCCCCGAGGTCCTGCACAATGAGCAGTTCTTC. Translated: CASGPEVLHNEQFF.

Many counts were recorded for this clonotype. The CDR3 nucleotides read TGTGCCACCAGTGATGGCAGATACACCGGGGAGCTGTTTTTT. Translating gives CATSDGRYTGELFF. This chain connects TRBV24-1 to TRBJ2-2; D is undetermined. Looked up from germline, CDR1 is KGHDR and CDR2 is SFDVKD. The V end lost 3 bases, the J end lost 3 bases, and 7 bases lay between the germline ends. There are 14 residues in the CDR3.

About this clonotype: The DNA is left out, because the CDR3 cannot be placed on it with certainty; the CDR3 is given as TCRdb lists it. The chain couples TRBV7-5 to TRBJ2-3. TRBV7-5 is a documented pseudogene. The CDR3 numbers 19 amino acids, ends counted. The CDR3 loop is CISVPAAVISTTVTDTQYF.

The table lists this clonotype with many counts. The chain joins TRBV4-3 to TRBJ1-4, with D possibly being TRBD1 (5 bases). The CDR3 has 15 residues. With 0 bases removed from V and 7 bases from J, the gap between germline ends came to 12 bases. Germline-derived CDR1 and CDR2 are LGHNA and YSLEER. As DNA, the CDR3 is TGCGCCAGCAGCCAAGAGGAGGCGGGACGTGAAAAACTGTTTTTT. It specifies CASSQEEAGREKLFF.

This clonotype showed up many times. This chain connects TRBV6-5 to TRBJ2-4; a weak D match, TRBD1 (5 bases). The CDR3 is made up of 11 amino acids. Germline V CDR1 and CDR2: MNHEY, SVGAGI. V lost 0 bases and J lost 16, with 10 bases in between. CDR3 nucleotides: TGTGCCAGCAGTTACTCGGGGCTCGATTACTTC. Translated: CASSYSGLDYF.